A single sample gave rise to the 18 T cell receptor beta chains below, sequenced in a study of technical replicates of blood from several donors. Profiling relied on immunoSEQ multiplex PCR, and the TCRdb table lists in-frame clones only, not all of them. In the table there are tens of thousands of clones, around 94% of which are singletons. Sequenced sample: T cells isolated from PBMCs. These receptors were taken from a human donor in good health.

This clone was seen a single time. V is TRBV7-6 and J is TRBJ2-1; 9 nucleotides match TRBD2. Germline V lookup: CDR1 SGHVS, CDR2 FNYEAQ. The CDR3 is 18 residues long. V lost 2 bases to trimming and J lost 0 bases; unmatched junction nucleotides: 8. CDR3 region: CASSLPIAGESSYNEQFF. DNA of the CDR3: TGTGCCAGCAGCTTACCCATAGCGGGAGAAAGCTCCTACAATGAGCAGTTCTTC.

This rearrangement joins TRBV7-9 to TRBJ1-4, with D tentatively TRBD1 (6 bases). This CDR3 spans 15 amino acids. The V gene lost 5 bases and the J gene lost 1 base, with 11 bases spanning the gap. Germline loops: CDR1 SEHNR, CDR2 FQNEAQ (reference sequence). CDR3 sequence (DNA): TGTGCCAGCAGCGCCCGACAGGAAACTAATGAAAAACTGTTTTTT. Translating gives CASSARQETNEKLFF.

This chain joins TRBV29-1 and TRBJ2-5; D perhaps matches TRBD2 (6 bases). Germline assignment: CDR1 SQVTM and CDR2 ANQGSEA. V was clipped by 0 bases and J by 3 bases, with 17 bases between them. There are 16 residues in the CDR3. DNA for the CDR3: TGCAGCGTTGAAGATCAACCAGCGGGTACCAAAGAGACCCAGTACTTC. Amino acid sequence: CSVEDQPAGTKETQYF.

The chain is built from TRBV18 and TRBJ1-6; unclear D gene. The length of the CDR3 is 14 residues. The V and J ends lost 6 bases and 7 bases respectively, with 13 bases between them. The germline gives CDR1 KGHSH, CDR2 LQKENI. CDR3 protein: CASSAGQENSPLHF. CDR3 coding DNA: TGTGCCAGCTCCGCAGGCCAGGAAAATTCACCCCTCCACTTT.

The chain links TRBV28 to TRBJ1-1; 8 bases are a match to TRBD1. CDR3 length: 13 amino acids. V lost 10 bases, J lost 6 bases, and 10 bases stayed unmatched. Looked up from germline, CDR1 is MDHEN and CDR2 is SYDVKM. The DNA for the CDR3 is TGTGCCACCGACGACAGGGGTACGGCTGAAGCTTTCTTT. Its translation is CATDDRGTAEAFF.

The chain couples TRBV5-6 to TRBJ1-2; 7 bases fit TRBD1. The junction had 12 bases not matched to a gene; V was cut back by 3 bases and J by 4 bases. CDR3 length: 16 residues. Germline-derived CDR1 and CDR2 are SGHDT and YYEEEE. CDR3 sequence reads: CASSSRGGGASYGYTF. The CDR3 nucleotides read TGTGCCAGCAGCTCCAGAGGAGGGGGCGCTTCCTATGGCTACACCTTC.

The rearrangement joins TRBV9 to TRBJ1-1; D remains unclear. V lost 4 bases, J lost 0 bases, and 10 bases lay in between. The germline V gene encodes CDR1 SGDLS and CDR2 YYNGEE. This CDR3 contains 14 residues. The CDR3 DNA is TGTGCCAGCAGCCTTTCCGGGTTGAACACTGAAGCTTTCTTT. Its protein is CASSLSGLNTEAFF.

The chain employs TRBV2 and TRBJ2-7; possible D gene TRBD2, 6 bases. Trimming shortened V by 5 bases and J by 2 bases, and 10 bases separated the two germline ends. There are 13 residues in the CDR3. Germline CDR1 and CDR2: SNHLY and FYNNEI. In DNA form, the CDR3 reads TGTGCCAGCAGTCCGGGAGTACCCTACGAGCAGTACTTC. Protein product: CASSPGVPYEQYF.

The V gene is TRBV5-6, the J gene TRBJ2-6; perhaps TRBD2 as D (6 bases). The germline V and J ends were trimmed by 2 bases and 0 bases, with 9 bases remaining between them. Per germline, CDR1 SGHDT and CDR2 YYEEEE. CDR3 length equals 16 residues. The CDR3 sequence is CASSFSGISGANVLTF. For the CDR3, the DNA is TGTGCCAGCAGCTTTAGCGGAATCTCTGGGGCCAACGTCCTGACTTTC.

V usage is TRBV5-1 and J usage is TRBJ2-7, with 7 positions matching TRBD1. CDR1 and CDR2 from the germline V gene are SGHRS and YFSETQ. The length of the CDR3 is 14 residues. Losses at the gene ends were 4 bases for V and 0 bases for J; bases not matched to a gene: 4. CDR3 protein: CASSRGQLSYEQYF. CDR3 nucleotide sequence: TGCGCCAGCAGCAGGGGACAGCTCTCCTACGAGCAGTACTTC.

The chain employs TRBV28 and TRBJ2-1; 9 bases line up with TRBD2. Germline CDR1 is MDHEN and CDR2 is SYDVKM. V dropped 6 bases and J dropped 0; count of bases not matched to a gene: 12. The CDR3 runs to 18 residues. CDR3 sequence: CASRRLAAKASSYNEQFF. CDR3 nucleotides: TGTGCCAGCAGAAGACTAGCGGCCAAGGCTAGCTCCTACAATGAGCAGTTCTTC.

The chain links TRBV28 to TRBJ1-2; D not certain. Germline assignment: CDR1 MDHEN and CDR2 SYDVKM. The ends were cut back, 2 bases at V and 0 bases at J, with 10 bases in the middle. This CDR3 is 15 amino acids long. This chain's CDR3 is CASSLDVLANYGYTF. DNA for the CDR3: TGTGCCAGCAGTTTAGATGTATTAGCTAACTATGGCTACACCTTC.

The DNA of the CDR3 is TGTGCCAGCACCCCCGTCTGGGGCCTTTCCGCTTACGAGCAGTACTTC. This translates into CASTPVWGLSAYEQYF. The V call is TRBV11-2, the J call TRBJ2-7, with TRBD1 as a possible D gene (5 bases). V lost 7 bases, J lost 4 bases, and 23 bases lay in between. Germline loops: CDR1 SGHAT, CDR2 FQNNGV. The CDR3 sequence is 16 residues long.

This sequence joins TRBV28 and TRBJ2-1, with a possible D match to TRBD2 (6 bases). There are 12 residues in the CDR3. V lost 5 bases, J lost 9 bases, and 11 bases lay in between. Germline assignment: CDR1 MDHEN and CDR2 SYDVKM. The CDR3 DNA follows: TGTGCCAGCAGTACCACTAGCACTGAGCAGTTCTTC. Its protein product is CASSTTSTEQFF.

The chain's CDR3 is CASSLVIAGGPLSYTGELFF. The CDR3 nucleotides are TGCGCCAGCAGCTTGGTTATAGCGGGAGGGCCACTTTCTTACACCGGGGAGCTGTTTTTT. The V call is TRBV5-1, the J call TRBJ2-2; TRBD2 matches at 11 bases. The CDR3 sequence is 20 residues long. The V and J ends lost 0 bases and 3 bases, in that order; junction bases with no gene match: 13. Germline-derived CDR1 and CDR2 are SGHRS and YFSETQ.

The chain links TRBV27 to TRBJ1-2; D is possibly TRBD1 (6 bases). Germline assignment: CDR1 MNHEY and CDR2 SMNVEV (reference sequence). The CDR3 runs 12 residues. The V end lost 5 bases, the J end lost 6 bases, and 10 bases lay between the germline ends. The DNA for the CDR3 is TGTGCCAGCAGTCTAGAGGGGGATGGCTACACCTTC. Protein: CASSLEGDGYTF.

The rearrangement joins TRBV30 to TRBJ2-7; 7 bases are shared with TRBD2. The CDR3 is made up of 14 amino acids. Germline V lookup: CDR1 GTSNPN, CDR2 SVGIG (reference sequence). V dropped 3 bases and J dropped 2; count of bases not matched to a gene: 7. The CDR3 protein is CAWRLSGPAYEQYF. As DNA, the CDR3 is TGTGCCTGGAGACTTAGCGGGCCCGCCTACGAGCAGTACTTC.

The chain uses TRBV5-1 and TRBJ2-7; D is ambiguous. The V gene's germline CDR1 is SGHRS and CDR2 YFSETQ. The CDR3 loop spans 14 amino acids. The V and J ends lost 2 bases and 6 bases respectively, with 15 bases between them. The CDR3 region is CASSFSSGALEQYF. CDR3 DNA sequence: TGCGCCAGCAGCTTTTCCAGTGGAGCACTCGAGCAGTACTTC.